This T cell receptor (beta chain) was identified during a study of blood T cell repertoires in COVID-19. From germline, CDR1 is SGHAT and CDR2 FQNNGV. Trimming took 4 bases from V and 0 from J; bases not matched to a gene: 4. There are 16 residues in the CDR3. Clones were sequenced by immunoSEQ multiplex PCR, and TCRdb holds only the in-frame ones, with some missing. The profile shows roughly 73,000 clones, 85% to 90% of them singletons. The sequence was collected from a man older than 75 with acute or convalescent COVID-19. Sequencing input: peripheral blood. V gene TRBV11-2 combines with J gene TRBJ2-1; 9 bases line up with TRBD1. DNA of the CDR3: TGTGCCAGCAGCTCCGGACAGGGGAGCTCCTACAATGAGCAGTTCTTC. Translation gives CASSSGQGSSYNEQFF. Based on the CDR3 plus reference TRBV11-2 and TRBJ2-1, the full variable domain is EAGVAQSPRYKIIEKRQSVAFWCNPISGHATLYWYQQILGQGPKLLIQFQNNGVVDDSQLPKDRFSAERLKGVDSTLKIQPAKLEDSAVYLCASSSGQGSSYNEQFFGPGTRLTVL.